A single sample is the source of the 18 T cell receptor beta chains below, sequenced in a study of monozygotic twins with inflammatory bowel disease. From the 5' RACE reads, TCRdb lists one entry per CDR3 protein and no DNA. The listing records around 220,000 distinct CDR3 sequences. Sequenced input: blood. These receptors all stem from a human donor with ulcerative colitis or Crohn's disease, or a healthy co-twin of an affected twin (not recorded which).

The chain is built from TRBV4-3 and TRBJ2-1; checking the TCRdb D call of TRBD1 is not possible without DNA. CDR1 is LGHNA, CDR2 YSLEER, per germline. There are 13 residues in the CDR3. The chain's CDR3 is CASSQATPGEQFF.

The gene calls are TRBV5-1 and TRBJ2-3; the D gene TCRdb calls, TRBD1, cannot be checked with no DNA. This CDR3 is built from 14 residues. From germline, CDR1 is SGHRS and CDR2 YFSETQ. Here the CDR3 reads CASRRGDNADTQYF.

The rearrangement joins TRBV28 to TRBJ1-1; TCRdb calls TRBD1, which cannot be checked without DNA. The germline V gene encodes CDR1 MDHEN and CDR2 SYDVKM. The CDR3 loop spans 14 amino acids. CDR3 sequence reads: CASSIPGTITEAFF.

The V gene is TRBV5-1, the J gene TRBJ2-1. The CDR3 is 12 residues long. Germline-derived CDR1 and CDR2 are SGHRS and YFSETQ. CDR3 in amino acids: CASTLTDNEQFF.

This chain uses TRBV2 with TRBJ1-1. This CDR3 has 17 residues. Germline loops: CDR1 SNHLY, CDR2 FYNNEI. CDR3 sequence: CASSEGLGSIRDTEAFF.

The CDR3 protein is CASSSGTGEETQYF. The chain carries TRBV18 and TRBJ2-5; the TCRdb call, TRBD1, lacks DNA for checking. CDR3 length: 14 amino acids. Germline values: CDR1 KGHSH, CDR2 LQKENI.

This chain's CDR3 is CASSQAGTSVYNEQFF. The gene calls are TRBV4-2 and TRBJ2-1; the D call of TRBD2 rests on TCRdb alone, since no DNA is present to check it. Germline V gene data show CDR1 as LGHNA and CDR2 as YNFKEQ. The CDR3 runs to 16 residues.

This chain joins TRBV28 and TRBJ1-1; TCRdb names TRBD1, which stays unverified in the absence of DNA. This CDR3 has 14 amino acids. Germline V gene data show CDR1 as MDHEN and CDR2 as SYDVKM. The CDR3 sequence is CASSQEQGSPEAFF.

The V gene is TRBV30, the J gene TRBJ2-3; the TRBD1 assignment by TCRdb is unverifiable without DNA. The CDR3 totals 13 residues. Germline CDR1 is GTSNPN and CDR2 is SVGIG (reference sequence). CDR3 amino acids: CAWRQEDTDTQYF.

The chain combines TRBV5-4 with TRBJ1-4; the D gene TCRdb calls, TRBD1, cannot be checked with no DNA. This CDR3 comprises 15 residues. Germline CDR1 reads SGHNT; CDR2 reads YYREEE (reference sequence). The CDR3 protein is CASSPGGRANEKLFF.

The chain joins TRBV6-1 to TRBJ1-6. Germline V CDR1 and CDR2: MNHNS, SASEGT. The CDR3 has 15 residues. The CDR3 spells CASSEVGREGSPLHF.

The V and J genes are TRBV12-3 or TRBV12-4 and TRBJ1-2; with no DNA, the TCRdb D assignment of TRBD1 cannot be verified. The CDR3 covers 15 residues. The CDR3 spells CASSPTADKGYGYTF.

The rearrangement uses TRBV5-4 and TRBJ2-1; absent DNA, TCRdb's TRBD2 call cannot be checked. CDR1 is SGHNT and CDR2 is YYREEE in the germline V gene (reference sequence). This CDR3 has 14 residues. The CDR3 loop reads CASSLTSGDNEQFF.

The genes are TRBV7-6 and TRBJ2-3; without DNA, the TCRdb call of TRBD2 cannot be checked. Germline values: CDR1 SGHVS, CDR2 FNYEAQ. The CDR3 covers 15 residues. CDR3 amino acids: CASSLAGLRTDTQYF.

The CDR3 here is CASSPQTDQPQHF. V and J are TRBV18 and TRBJ1-5. This CDR3 contains 13 residues. CDR1 and CDR2 (germline): KGHSH, LQKENI.

This chain uses TRBV6-6 with TRBJ1-1; with no DNA, the TCRdb D assignment of TRBD1 cannot be verified. The CDR3 is made up of 11 amino acids. CDR1 and CDR2 from the germline V gene are MNHNY and SVGAGI (reference sequence). CDR3 amino acids: CASSQGISAFF.

J is TRBJ1-1 and V is TRBV3-1; TCRdb reports TRBD1, a call that lacks DNA to check it against. From germline, CDR1 is LGHDT and CDR2 YNNKEL (reference sequence). This CDR3 spans 14 amino acids. The CDR3 sequence is CASSQTQQGVKAFF.

The chain is built from TRBV20-1 and TRBJ1-1; the D call from TCRdb, TRBD1, cannot be confirmed without DNA. Germline CDR1 and CDR2: DFQATT and SNEGSKA (reference sequence). The CDR3 length is 15 residues. The CDR3 here is CSARRVDRESTEAFF.